Listed here are 10 T cell receptor beta chains from one sample, sequenced in a study of CD8 T cells in ankylosing spondylitis. Whole-study findings and limits: Several highly homologous variants made up a TCR beta motif, and this motif appeared characteristic of ankylosing spondylitis blood.

No antigen has been assigned to these receptors. Via MiXCR, TCRdb re-called the 5' RACE reads, giving one row per CDR3 protein. The sample includes more than 100,000 distinct CDR3 sequences, 15% to 20% of them seen just once. Sequencing was carried out using blood, either unsorted or a sorted T cell fraction (not recorded which). The receptors come from a male donor with ankylosing spondylitis.

The chain's CDR3 is CASSPPGQSGQFF. CDR3 DNA: TGTGCCAGCAGCCCTCCAGGCCAGTCGGGGCAGTTCTTC. The J gene is TRBJ2-1, the V gene TRBV13; D is unresolved. Trimming took 5 bases from V and 12 from J, leaving 17 bases between them. The CDR3 extends over 13 amino acids. Germline V gene sequence: CDR1 PRHDT, CDR2 FYEKMQ (reference sequence).

V usage is TRBV15 and J usage is TRBJ2-1, with D possibly TRBD1 on 5 matching bases. Germline CDR1 is LNHNV and CDR2 is YYDKDF (reference sequence). This CDR3 has 17 amino acids. V lost 1 base to trimming and J lost 4 bases, with 17 bases between them. The CDR3 DNA reads TGTGCCACCAGCAGAGCCCTGCCAGGGCGACCTTACAATGAGCAGTTCTTC. It yields the protein CATSRALPGRPYNEQFF. Using reference TRBV15 and TRBJ2-1 for the parts outside the CDR3, the full variable domain is DAMVIQNPRYQVTQFGKPVTLSCSQTLNHNVMYWYQQKSSQAPKLLFHYYDKDFNNEADTPDNFQSRRPNTSFCFLDIRSPGLGDTAMYLCATSRALPGRPYNEQFFGPGTRLTVL.

This clonotype was found a few times. The rearrangement uses TRBV28 and TRBJ2-7, with no clear D. This CDR3 contains 13 residues. V was pared by 3 bases and J by 2 bases, with 8 bases between. Germline values: CDR1 MDHEN, CDR2 SYDVKM. As DNA, the CDR3 is TGTGCCAGCAGTTTTTTCGGTGCCTACGAGCAGTACTTC. It specifies CASSFFGAYEQYF.

This clonotype appeared many times. The rearrangement joins TRBV29-1 to TRBJ2-1; TRBD2 agrees at 7 bases. From germline, CDR1 is SQVTM and CDR2 ANQGSEA. This CDR3 comprises 14 residues. V lost 4 bases and J lost 4; bases outside the gene matches: 7. The CDR3 DNA reads TGCAGCGTTGCCGGGACTAACAAGTACAATGAGCAGTTCTTC. The encoded protein is CSVAGTNKYNEQFF.

This clonotype was counted ten times or more. This chain links TRBV29-1 with TRBJ2-2; no definite D call. CDR3 length equals 11 residues. In germline, CDR1 is SQVTM, CDR2 ANQGSEA. V dropped 8 bases and J dropped 2 bases, with 6 bases sitting between them. Here the CDR3 reads CSCVNTGELFF. DNA for the CDR3: TGCAGCTGCGTTAACACCGGGGAGCTGTTTTTT.

This clonotype was found a few times. The V call is TRBV28, the J call TRBJ2-1; TRBD1 agrees at 8 bases. Germline V gene lookup returns CDR1 MDHEN and CDR2 SYDVKM. The CDR3 has 17 amino acids. Trimming cost V 3 bases and J 4 bases; bases outside gene matches: 11. CDR3 loop: CASSFAADRGPYNEQFF. The CDR3 DNA follows: TGTGCCAGCAGTTTCGCCGCAGACAGGGGACCTTACAATGAGCAGTTCTTC.

This clonotype appeared a few times. The chain has TRBV7-2 and TRBJ2-7, with D tentatively TRBD1 or TRBD2 (5 bases each). This CDR3 has 14 amino acids. V lost 2 bases to trimming and J lost 3 bases, with 11 bases between them. Germline CDR1 and CDR2: SGHTA and FQGNSA. The CDR3, as DNA: TGTGCCAGCAGCTTATTAGAGGGGCGCTACGAGCAGTACTTC. Its translation: CASSLLEGRYEQYF. The entire variable domain, with the rest obtained from reference TRBV7-2 and TRBJ2-7, is as follows: GAGVSQSPSNKVTEKGKDVELRCDPISGHTALYWYRQSLGQGLEFLIYFQGNSAPDKSGLPSDRFSAERTGGSVSTLTIQRTQQEDSAVYLCASSLLEGRYEQYFGPGTRLTVT.

With regard to this clonotype: A much larger clonotype is one base distant, so this may be a read error. The J gene is TRBJ2-7, the V gene TRBV12-3 or TRBV12-4; TRBD1 matches 7 bases. The CDR3 sequence is 16 residues long. With 6 bases clipped from V and 4 bases from J, the junction kept 15 bases outside the gene matches. Here the CDR3 reads CASSSRGTRGFYEQYF. In DNA, the CDR3 is TGTGCCAGCAGCTCCAGGGGGACAAGGGGTTTTTACGAGCAGTACTTC.

This clonotype came up a few times. The CDR3: CASSSNGDSTSTDTQYF. CDR3 in DNA: TGTGCCAGCAGCTCAAACGGGGACAGCACTAGCACAGATACGCAGTATTTT. The chain couples TRBV11-2 to TRBJ2-3; TRBD1 agrees at 7 bases. The CDR3 is 17 residues long. With 4 bases clipped from V and 0 bases from J, the junction kept 10 bases outside the gene matches. Germline V gene sequence: CDR1 SGHAT, CDR2 FQNNGV.

This clonotype was found many times. This chain uses TRBV9 with TRBJ2-5; D remains ambiguous. V lost 3 bases, J lost 0 bases, and 9 bases lay in between. This CDR3 region has 14 residues. Germline CDR1 and CDR2: SGDLS and YYNGEE. Here the CDR3 reads CASSANSHQETQYF. The CDR3 DNA sequence: TGTGCCAGCAGCGCGAACAGCCACCAAGAGACCCAGTACTTC.